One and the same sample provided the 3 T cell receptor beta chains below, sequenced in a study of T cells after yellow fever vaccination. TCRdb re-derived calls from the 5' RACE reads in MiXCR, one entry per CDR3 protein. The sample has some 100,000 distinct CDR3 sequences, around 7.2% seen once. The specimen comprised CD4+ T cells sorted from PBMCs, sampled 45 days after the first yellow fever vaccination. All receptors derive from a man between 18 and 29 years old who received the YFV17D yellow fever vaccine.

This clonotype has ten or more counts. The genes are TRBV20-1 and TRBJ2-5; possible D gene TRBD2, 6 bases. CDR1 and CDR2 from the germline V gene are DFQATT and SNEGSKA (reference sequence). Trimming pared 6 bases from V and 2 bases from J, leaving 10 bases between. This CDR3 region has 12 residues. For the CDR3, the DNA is TGCAGTGCCCAAGCGGGTCAAGAGACCCAGTACTTC. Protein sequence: CSAQAGQETQYF.

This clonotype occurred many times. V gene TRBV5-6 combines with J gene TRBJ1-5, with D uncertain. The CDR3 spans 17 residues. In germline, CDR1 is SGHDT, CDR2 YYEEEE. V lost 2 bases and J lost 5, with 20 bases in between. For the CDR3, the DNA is TGTGCCAGCAGCTTTCGGTCAGTGACACTTCCAGATCAGCCCCAGCATTTT. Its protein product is CASSFRSVTLPDQPQHF.

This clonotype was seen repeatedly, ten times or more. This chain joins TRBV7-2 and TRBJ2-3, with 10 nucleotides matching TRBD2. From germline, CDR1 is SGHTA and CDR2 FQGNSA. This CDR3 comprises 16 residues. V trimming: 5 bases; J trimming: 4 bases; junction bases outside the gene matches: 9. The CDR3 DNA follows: TGTGCCAGCAGCCCCATCGGGAGCGGGGGGGCAGATACGCAGTATTTT. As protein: CASSPIGSGGADTQYF.